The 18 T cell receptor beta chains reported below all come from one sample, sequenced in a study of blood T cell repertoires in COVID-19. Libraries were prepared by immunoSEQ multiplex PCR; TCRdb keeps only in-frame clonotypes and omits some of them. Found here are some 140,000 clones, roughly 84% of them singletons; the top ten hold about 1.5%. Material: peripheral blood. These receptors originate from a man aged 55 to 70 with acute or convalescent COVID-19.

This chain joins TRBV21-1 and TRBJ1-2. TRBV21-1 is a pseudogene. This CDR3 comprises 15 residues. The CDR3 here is CVSSMSGFHGYGYTF. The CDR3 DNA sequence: TGTGTCTCAAGTATGTCGGGGTTTCATGGGTATGGCTACACCTTC.

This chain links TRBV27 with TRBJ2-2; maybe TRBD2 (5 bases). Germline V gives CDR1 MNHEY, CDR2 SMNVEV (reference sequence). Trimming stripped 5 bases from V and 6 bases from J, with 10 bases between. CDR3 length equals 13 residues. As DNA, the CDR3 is TGTGCCAGCAGTGCCCTAGCTCCCGGGGAGCTGTTTTTT. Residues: CASSALAPGELFF.

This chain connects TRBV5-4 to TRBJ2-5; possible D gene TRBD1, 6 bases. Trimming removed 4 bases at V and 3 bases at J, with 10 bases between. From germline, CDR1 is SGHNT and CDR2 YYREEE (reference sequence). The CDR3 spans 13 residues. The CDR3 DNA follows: TGTGCCAGCAGCAAGGACAGTGAAGAGACCCAGTACTTC. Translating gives CASSKDSEETQYF.

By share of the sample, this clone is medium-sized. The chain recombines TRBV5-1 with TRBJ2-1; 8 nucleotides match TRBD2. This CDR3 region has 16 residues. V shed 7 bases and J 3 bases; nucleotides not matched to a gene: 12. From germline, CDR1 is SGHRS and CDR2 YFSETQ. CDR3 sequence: CASGLISGGNYNEQFF. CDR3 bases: TGCGCCAGCGGGTTGATAAGCGGGGGCAACTACAATGAGCAGTTCTTC.

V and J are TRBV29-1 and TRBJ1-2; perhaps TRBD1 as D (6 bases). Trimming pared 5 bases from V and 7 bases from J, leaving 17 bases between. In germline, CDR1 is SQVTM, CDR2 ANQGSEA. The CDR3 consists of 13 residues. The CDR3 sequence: CSVQQTGLGGYTF. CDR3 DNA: TGCAGCGTTCAACAAACAGGGTTGGGTGGCTACACCTTC.

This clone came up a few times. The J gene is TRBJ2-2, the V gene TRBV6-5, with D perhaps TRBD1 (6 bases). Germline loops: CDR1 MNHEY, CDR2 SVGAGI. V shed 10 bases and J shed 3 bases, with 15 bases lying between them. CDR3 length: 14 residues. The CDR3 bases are TGTGCCACTTCAGGGGCGAGGGACACCGGGGAGCTGTTTTTT. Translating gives CATSGARDTGELFF.

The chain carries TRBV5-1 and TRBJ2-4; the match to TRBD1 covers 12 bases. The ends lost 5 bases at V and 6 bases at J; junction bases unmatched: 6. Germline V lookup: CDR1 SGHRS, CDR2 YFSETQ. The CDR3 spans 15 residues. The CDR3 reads CASSSQGQGANIQYF. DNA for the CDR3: TGCGCCAGCAGTTCCCAGGGACAGGGGGCAAACATTCAGTACTTC. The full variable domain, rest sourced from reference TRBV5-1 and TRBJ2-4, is KAGVTQTPRYLIKTRGQQVTLSCSPISGHRSVSWYQQTPGQGLQFLFEYFSETQRNKGNFPGRFSGRQFSNSRSEMNVSTLELGDSALYLCASSSQGQGANIQYFGAGTRLSVL.

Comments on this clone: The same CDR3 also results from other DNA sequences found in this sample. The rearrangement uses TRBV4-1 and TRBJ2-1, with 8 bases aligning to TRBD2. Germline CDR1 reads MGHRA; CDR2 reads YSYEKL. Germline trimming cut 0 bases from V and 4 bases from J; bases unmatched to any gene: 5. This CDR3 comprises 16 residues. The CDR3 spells CASSQDGSGIYNEQFF. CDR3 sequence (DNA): TGCGCCAGCAGCCAAGATGGTAGCGGGATATACAATGAGCAGTTCTTC.

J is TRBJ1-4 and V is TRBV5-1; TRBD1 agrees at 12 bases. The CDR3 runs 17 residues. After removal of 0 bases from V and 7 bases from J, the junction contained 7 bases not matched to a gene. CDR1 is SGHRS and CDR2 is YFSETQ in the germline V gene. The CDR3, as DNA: TGCGCCAGCAGCTTGGGGGACAGGGGGCGCGTCGGTGAAAAACTGTTTTTT. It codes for CASSLGDRGRVGEKLFF.

The CDR3 here is CASRRPGQGSNEQFF. CDR3 coding DNA: TGTGCCAGCAGAAGGCCGGGACAGGGGTCGAATGAGCAGTTCTTC. The genes are TRBV7-2 and TRBJ2-1; TRBD1 agrees at 10 bases. V gave up 6 bases and J gave up 7 bases; unmatched junction bases: 9. The CDR3 extends over 15 amino acids. Looked up from germline, CDR1 is SGHTA and CDR2 is FQGNSA.

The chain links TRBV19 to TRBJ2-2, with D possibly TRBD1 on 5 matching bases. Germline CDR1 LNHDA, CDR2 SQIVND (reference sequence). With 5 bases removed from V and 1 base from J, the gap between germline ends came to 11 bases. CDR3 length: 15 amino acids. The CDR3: CASSRTTGNTGELFF. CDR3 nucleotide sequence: TGTGCCAGTAGTCGGACCACAGGGAACACCGGGGAGCTGTTTTTT. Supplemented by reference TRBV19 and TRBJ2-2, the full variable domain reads DGGITQSPKYLFRKEGQNVTLSCEQNLNHDAMYWYRQDPGQGLRLIYYSQIVNDFQKGDIAEGYSVSREKKESFPLTVTSAQKNPTAFYLCASSRTTGNTGELFFGEGSRLTVL.

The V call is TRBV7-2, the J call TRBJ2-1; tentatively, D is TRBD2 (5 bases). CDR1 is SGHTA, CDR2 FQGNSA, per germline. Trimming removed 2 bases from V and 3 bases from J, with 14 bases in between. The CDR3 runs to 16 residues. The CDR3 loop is CASSLRLALIYNEQFF. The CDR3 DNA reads TGTGCCAGCAGCTTACGTCTAGCCCTGATCTACAATGAGCAGTTCTTC.

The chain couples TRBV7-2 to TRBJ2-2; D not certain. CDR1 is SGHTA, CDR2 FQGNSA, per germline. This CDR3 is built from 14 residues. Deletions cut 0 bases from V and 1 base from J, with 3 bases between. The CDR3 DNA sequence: TGTGCCAGCAGCTTAGCTCAGAACACCGGGGAGCTGTTTTTT. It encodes CASSLAQNTGELFF.

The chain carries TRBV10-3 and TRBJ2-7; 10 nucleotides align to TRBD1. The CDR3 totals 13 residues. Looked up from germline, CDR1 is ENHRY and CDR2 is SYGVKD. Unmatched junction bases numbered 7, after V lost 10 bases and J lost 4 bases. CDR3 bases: TGTGCCACGCTAGGACAGGGGGTTTACGAGCAGTACTTC. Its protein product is CATLGQGVYEQYF.

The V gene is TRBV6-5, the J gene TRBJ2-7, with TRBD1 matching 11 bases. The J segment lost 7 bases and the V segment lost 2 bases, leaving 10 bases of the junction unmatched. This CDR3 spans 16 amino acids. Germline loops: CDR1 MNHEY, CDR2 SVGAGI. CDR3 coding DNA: TGTGCCAGCAGTTACAGTCGTCGGACAGGGGGCCGGGAGCAGTACTTC. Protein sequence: CASSYSRRTGGREQYF.

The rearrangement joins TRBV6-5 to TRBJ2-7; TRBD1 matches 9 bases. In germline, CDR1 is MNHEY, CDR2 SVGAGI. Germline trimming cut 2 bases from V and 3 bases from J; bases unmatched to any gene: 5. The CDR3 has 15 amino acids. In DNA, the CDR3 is TGTGCCAGCAGTTACCAGCGGGGACAGGGCTACGAGCAGTACTTC. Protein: CASSYQRGQGYEQYF.

CDR3 region: CASSPQTPAQYF. The CDR3 nucleotides read TGTGCCAGCTCACCACAGACACCGGCGCAGTATTTT. The V gene is TRBV18, the J gene TRBJ2-3; D is uncertain. Germline V gives CDR1 KGHSH, CDR2 LQKENI. V dropped 1 base and J dropped 10 bases, with 9 bases sitting between them. This CDR3 region has 12 residues.

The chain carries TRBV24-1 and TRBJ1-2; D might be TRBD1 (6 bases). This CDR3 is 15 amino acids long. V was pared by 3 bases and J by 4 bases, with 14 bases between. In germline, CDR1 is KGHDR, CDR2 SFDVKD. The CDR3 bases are TGTGCCACCAGTGATCCCCAACAGGGAACCTATGGCTACACCTTC. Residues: CATSDPQQGTYGYTF.